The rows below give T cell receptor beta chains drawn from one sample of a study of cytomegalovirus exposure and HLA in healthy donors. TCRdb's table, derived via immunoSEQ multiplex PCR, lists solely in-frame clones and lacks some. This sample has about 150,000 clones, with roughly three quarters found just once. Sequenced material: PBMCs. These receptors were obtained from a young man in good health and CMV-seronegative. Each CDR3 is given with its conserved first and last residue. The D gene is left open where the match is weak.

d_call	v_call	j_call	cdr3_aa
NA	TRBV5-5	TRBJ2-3	CASSLSGLTDTQYF
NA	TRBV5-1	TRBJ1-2	CASSLVQGTYGYTF
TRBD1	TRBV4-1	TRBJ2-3	CASSPRQGETDTQYF
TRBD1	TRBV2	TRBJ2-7	CASSDRTGAVYYEQYF
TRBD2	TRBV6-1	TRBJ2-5	CASSELAGDQETQYF
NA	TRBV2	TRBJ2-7	CASRRVSSYEQYF
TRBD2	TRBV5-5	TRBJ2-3	CASSLSGRVDTQYF
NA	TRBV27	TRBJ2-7	CASSGSGHYEQYF
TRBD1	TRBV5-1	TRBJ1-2	CASSLARGQAHYGYTF
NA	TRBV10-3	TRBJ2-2	CAISERQGRQTGELFF
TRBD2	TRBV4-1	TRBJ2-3	CASSLLAGGPDTQYF
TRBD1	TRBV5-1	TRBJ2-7	CASSTQTGVYEQYF